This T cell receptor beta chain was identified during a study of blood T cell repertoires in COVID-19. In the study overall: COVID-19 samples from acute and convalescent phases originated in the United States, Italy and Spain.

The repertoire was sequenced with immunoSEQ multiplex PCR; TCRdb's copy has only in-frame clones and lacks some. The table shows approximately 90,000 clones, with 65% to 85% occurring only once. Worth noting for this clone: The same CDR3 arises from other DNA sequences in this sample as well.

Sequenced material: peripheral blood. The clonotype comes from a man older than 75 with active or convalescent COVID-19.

The CDR3 is CASSPDSNYGYTF. CDR3 nucleotide sequence: TGTGCCAGCTCACCCGACAGCAACTATGGCTACACCTTC. The chain combines TRBV18 with TRBJ1-2, with D perhaps matching TRBD1 (5 bases). The germline gives CDR1 KGHSH, CDR2 LQKENI. Trimming shortened V by 3 bases and J by 2 bases, and 7 bases separated the two germline ends. This CDR3 has 13 residues.